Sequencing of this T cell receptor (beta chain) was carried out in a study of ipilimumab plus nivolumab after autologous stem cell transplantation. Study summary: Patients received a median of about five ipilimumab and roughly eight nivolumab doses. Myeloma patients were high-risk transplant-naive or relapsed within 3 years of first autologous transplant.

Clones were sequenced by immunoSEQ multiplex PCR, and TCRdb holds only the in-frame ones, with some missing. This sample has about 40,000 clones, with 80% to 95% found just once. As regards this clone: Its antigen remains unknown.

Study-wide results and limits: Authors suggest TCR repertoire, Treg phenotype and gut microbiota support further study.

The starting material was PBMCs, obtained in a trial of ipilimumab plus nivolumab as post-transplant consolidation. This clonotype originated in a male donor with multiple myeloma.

CDR3 amino acids: CASSIVAGGTYEQYF. The CDR3, as DNA: TGTGCCAGTAGTATAGTGGCAGGGGGTACCTACGAGCAGTACTTC. This rearrangement joins TRBV19 to TRBJ2-7, with TRBD1 identical over 7 bases. Losses at the gene ends were 1 base for V and 2 bases for J; bases not matched to a gene: 5. The germline V gene encodes CDR1 LNHDA and CDR2 SQIVND (reference sequence). The CDR3 loop spans 15 amino acids.